Below, 19 T cell receptor beta chains from the same sample are listed, as sequenced in a study of blood T cell repertoires in COVID-19. Data came from immunoSEQ multiplex PCR; TCRdb stores just in-frame clones and leaves some out. The table includes some 150,000 clones, around 82% detected once. Sequencing input: peripheral blood. All receptors derive from a human donor in a cohort sampled during active COVID-19.

The rearrangement links TRBV5-1 to TRBJ2-6, with a tentative D call TRBD1 (5 bases). Germline assignment: CDR1 SGHRS and CDR2 YFSETQ. The CDR3 runs 19 residues. Trimming left V 4 bases short and J 0 bases short, with 20 bases between. CDR3 sequence reads: CASSTWTPESNSGANVLTF. The CDR3 DNA is TGCGCCAGCAGCACCTGGACACCCGAATCAAACTCTGGGGCCAACGTCCTGACTTTC.

The CDR3 DNA is TGTGCCAGCAGCGTAGCAATCGGGACAGCCCTTGGGGGCTACACCTTC. Its translation is CASSVAIGTALGGYTF. This rearrangement joins TRBV9 to TRBJ1-2; 7 bases are shared with TRBD1. Looked up from germline, CDR1 is SGDLS and CDR2 is YYNGEE. Trimming took 0 bases from V and 8 from J; bases not matched to a gene: 13. The CDR3 consists of 16 residues. Looking up the rest from reference TRBV9 and TRBJ1-2 gives the full variable domain: DSGVTQTPKHLITATGQRVTLRCSPRSGDLSVYWYQQSLDQGLQFLIQYYNGEERAKGNILERFSAQQFPDLHSELNLSSLELGDSALYFCASSVAIGTALGGYTFGSGTRLTVV.

This clone turned up a few times. The chain joins TRBV6-5 to TRBJ1-6; the D gene is possibly TRBD1 (6 bases). The germline CDR1 and CDR2 sequences are MNHEY and SVGAGI. This CDR3 comprises 12 residues. V was cut by 5 bases and J by 9 bases, with 8 bases left in between. The CDR3 loop is CASSRGGSPLHF. CDR3 bases: TGTGCCAGCAGTCGAGGGGGTTCACCCCTCCACTTT.

The chain uses TRBV4-2 and TRBJ1-3; D possibly corresponds to TRBD1 (5 bases). The CDR3 totals 17 residues. Trimming stripped 3 bases from V and 0 bases from J, with 15 bases between. Germline CDR1 and CDR2: LGHNA and YNFKEQ. The CDR3, as DNA: TGTGCCAGCAGCCACGGGGGGACGGCTACCTCTGGAAACACCATATATTTT. It specifies CASSHGGTATSGNTIYF.

The V call is TRBV5-1, the J call TRBJ1-1; 7 bases line up with TRBD1. This CDR3 region has 15 residues. Per germline, CDR1 SGHRS and CDR2 YFSETQ. V shed 4 bases, J shed 3 bases, and the junction held 9 bases outside the gene matches. The CDR3 nucleotides are TGCGCCAGCAGCGTCGACGGGGACAGTTACACTGAAGCTTTCTTT. Translating it yields CASSVDGDSYTEAFF.

The V and J genes are TRBV28 and TRBJ1-6; 9 bases agree with TRBD1. Trimming took 6 bases from V and 8 from J; bases not matched to a gene: 8. CDR1 is MDHEN, CDR2 SYDVKM, per germline. CDR3 size: 15 residues. The DNA of the CDR3 is TGTGCCAGCAGAAAATCGGGGACAGGGCATTCACCCCTCCACTTT. It is translated as CASRKSGTGHSPLHF.

J is TRBJ1-1 and V is TRBV2; TRBD1 agrees at 9 bases. After removal of 8 bases from V and 5 bases from J, the junction contained 6 bases not matched to a gene. CDR3 length: 13 amino acids. The germline gives CDR1 SNHLY, CDR2 FYNNEI. The CDR3 sequence: CASGRTGETEAFF. The CDR3 region has the DNA TGTGCCAGCGGGAGGACAGGGGAGACTGAAGCTTTCTTT.

The chain employs TRBV7-2 and TRBJ2-1; D call uncertain. V gave up 7 bases and J gave up 9 bases, with 16 bases separating them. The CDR3 runs to 13 residues. Per the germline V gene, CDR1 is SGHTA and CDR2 is FQGNSA. CDR3 amino acids: CASNPGPLIEQFF. CDR3 DNA sequence: TGTGCCAGCAACCCTGGGCCTTTGATTGAGCAGTTCTTC.

This clone was seen only once. The chain combines TRBV29-1 with TRBJ1-1; TRBD1 might be the D (5 bases). CDR3 size: 11 residues. With 5 bases removed from V and 5 bases from J, the gap between germline ends came to 9 bases. The germline V gene encodes CDR1 SQVTM and CDR2 ANQGSEA. The chain's CDR3 is CSVTQVTEAFF. In DNA form, the CDR3 reads TGCAGCGTTACACAGGTAACTGAAGCTTTCTTT.

CDR3 amino acids: CASRSGSYNEQFF. DNA of the CDR3: TGTGCTAGCCGTAGCGGGAGTTACAATGAGCAGTTCTTC. V is TRBV12-5 and J is TRBJ2-1, with 9 nucleotides matching TRBD2. There are 13 residues in the CDR3. Germline V lookup: CDR1 LGHNT, CDR2 FRNRAP. J gave up 4 bases and V 9 bases, and 4 bases lay outside the gene matches.

The CDR3 DNA is TGTGCCAGCAGTCCATTGGCGGCGGAAACGGCTTTCTTT. This codes for CASSPLAAETAFF. The chain uses TRBV27 and TRBJ1-1; D is undetermined. CDR3 length equals 13 residues. CDR1 MNHEY and CDR2 SMNVEV come from the germline V gene (reference sequence). Trimming removed 5 bases from V and 11 bases from J, with 18 bases in between.

CDR3 coding DNA: TGTGCCAGCAGTGAAGGGGGTAGGGGTTACTACGAGCAGTACTTC. As protein: CASSEGGRGYYEQYF. The rearrangement links TRBV6-1 to TRBJ2-7; weak D call: TRBD1 (5 bases). The V end lost 1 base, the J end lost 3 bases, and 13 bases lay between the germline ends. The CDR3 is 15 residues long. The V gene's germline CDR1 is MNHNS and CDR2 SASEGT.

This rearrangement joins TRBV4-3 to TRBJ2-3; D gene uncertain. Trimming removed 0 bases at V and 4 bases at J, with 8 bases between. The CDR3 is made up of 14 amino acids. CDR1 is LGHNA and CDR2 is YSLEER in the germline V gene. The CDR3 DNA is TGCGCCAGCAGCCAAGAGTGGGCCGCAGATACGCAGTATTTT. Amino acid sequence: CASSQEWAADTQYF.

The chain carries TRBV7-9 and TRBJ1-4; 9 bases map to TRBD1. Germline CDR1 and CDR2: SEHNR and FQNEAQ (reference sequence). After removal of 1 base from V and 8 bases from J, the junction contained 5 bases not matched to a gene. The CDR3 consists of 15 residues. The CDR3 DNA reads TGTGCCAGCAGCTTAGAAGGGACAGGGAGCGAAAAACTGTTTTTT. Amino acids: CASSLEGTGSEKLFF. The full variable domain, with the rest looked up from reference TRBV7-9 and TRBJ1-4, is DTGVSQNPRHKITKRGQNVTFRCDPISEHNRLYWYRQTLGQGPEFLTYFQNEAQLEKSRLLSDRFSAERPKGSFSTLEIQRTEQGDSAMYLCASSLEGTGSEKLFFGSGTQLSVL.

This clone was seen just once. The chain uses TRBV4-1 and TRBJ1-4; tentative D call: TRBD1 (6 bases). This CDR3 is built from 14 residues. V dropped 1 base and J dropped 6 bases, with 9 bases sitting between them. Germline-derived CDR1 and CDR2 are MGHRA and YSYEKL. DNA for the CDR3: TGCGCCAGCAGCCAAGGTCGGACAGATGAAAAACTGTTTTTT. It yields the protein CASSQGRTDEKLFF.

The rearrangement uses TRBV7-3 and TRBJ2-2, with 14 bases lining up with TRBD2. CDR1 and CDR2 (germline): SGHTA, FQGTGA. The ends lost 2 bases at V and 8 bases at J; junction bases unmatched: 7. This CDR3 contains 17 residues. The CDR3 loop reads CASSLPRTSGGTGELFF. CDR3 DNA: TGTGCCAGCAGCTTACCCCGGACTAGCGGGGGGACTGGGGAGCTGTTTTTT.

The chain is built from TRBV6-1 and TRBJ2-7; 7 nucleotides align to TRBD2. Per the germline V gene, CDR1 is MNHNS and CDR2 is SASEGT. The junction had 5 bases not matched to a gene; V was cut back by 1 base and J by 2 bases. This CDR3 comprises 15 residues. The chain's CDR3 is CASSEGAGRAYEQYF. In nucleotides, the CDR3 is TGTGCCAGCAGTGAAGGGGCGGGGAGGGCCTACGAGCAGTACTTC.

The chain recombines TRBV7-2 with TRBJ1-6; D is possibly TRBD1 (5 bases). In germline, CDR1 is SGHTA, CDR2 FQGNSA. Trimming stripped 2 bases from V and 7 bases from J, with 9 bases between. The CDR3 loop spans 14 amino acids. CDR3 region: CASSLQGANSPLHF. The CDR3 DNA follows: TGTGCCAGCAGCTTACAAGGGGCCAATTCACCCCTCCACTTT.

This chain joins TRBV2 and TRBJ2-3; 13 bases align to TRBD2. The CDR3 covers 16 residues. The ends lost 6 bases at V and 2 bases at J; junction bases unmatched: 5. Germline CDR1 and CDR2: SNHLY and FYNNEI. The CDR3 protein is CASRGGTSGTTDTQYF. The DNA of the CDR3 is TGTGCCAGCAGAGGAGGGACTAGCGGGACCACAGATACGCAGTATTTT.